The T cell receptor (beta chain) under discussion was sequenced for a study of blood T cell repertoires in COVID-19. About the research overall: Nucleic acid was either cDNA or gDNA, and it came from T cells, B-cell-depleted T cells, or PBMCs.

Original methodology: Cell counts per sample came from amplifying reference gene primers. Some clones are missing from TCRdb's copy, which holds only in-frame ones; the method was immunoSEQ multiplex PCR. Clone size and V and J calls were adopted from that table, with D and trimming inferred from the DNA. The table shows 75,000 or so clones, with roughly 87% occurring only once. J gave up 0 bases and V 2 bases, and 7 bases lay outside the gene matches. Germline V gene sequence: CDR1 LGHDT, CDR2 YNNKEL (reference sequence). This CDR3 region has 17 residues. The specimen sequenced was peripheral blood. The gene calls are TRBV3-1 (or the pseudogene TRBV3-2) and TRBJ2-7, with 10 positions matching TRBD1. The clonotype originates from a man aged 50 to 60 with acute or convalescent COVID-19. The CDR3 sequence is CASSQSDRDRGSYEQYF. CDR3 nucleotide sequence: TGTGCCAGCAGCCAATCAGACCGGGACAGGGGCTCCTACGAGCAGTACTTC.